This TCR beta chain stems from a study of T cells after yellow fever vaccination. About this clonotype: Its antigen is unidentified.

General observations from the study: Clonotypes appearing in both CD4 and CD8 compartments existed, and their share was small. High-abundance clonotypes from the bulk population could contaminate FACS-sorted repertoires.

Germline V CDR1 and CDR2: SGHRS, YFSETQ. The ends lost 4 bases at V and 6 bases at J; junction bases unmatched: 5. This CDR3 is built from 14 residues. TCRdb re-called the 5' RACE reads with MiXCR, one entry per CDR3 protein. Counted here are under 500,000 distinct CDR3 sequences, around a sixth occurring once; the ten biggest clones make up 18%. The specimen comprised PBMCs, sampled before the yellow fever booster vaccination. This receptor was obtained from a man aged 18-30 years who received the YFV17D yellow fever vaccine. The chain carries TRBV5-1 and TRBJ2-2, with 8 bases matching TRBD2. CDR3 DNA sequence: TGCGCCAGCAGCCCCGGGGGGGCGTCCGGGGAGCTGTTTTTT. The encoded protein is CASSPGGASGELFF.